A selection of T cell receptor beta chains follows, all from one sample in a study of T cell responses to AZD1222 COVID-19 vaccine. The data were produced by immunoSEQ multiplex PCR, yet TCRdb's version contains in-frame clones alone and is incomplete. The repertoire includes 120,000 to 150,000 clones, 88% of them detected once, and under 7% sits in the top ten. This specimen was peripheral blood, taken 28 days after the second dose of the MenACWY control vaccine. These receptors were taken from an adult who received the MenACWY meningococcal vaccine as a control. Both conserved end residues are part of each CDR3. The order of the fields is D gene, J gene, clone size, V gene, CDR3 protein, CDR3 DNA. A D gene is named only where the DNA matches it firmly. Where a row states a size, it is once, few, many or the class of an expanded clone; other rows omit it.

d_gene: NA
j_gene: TRBJ1-5
abundance: NA
v_gene: TRBV18
CDR3aa: CASSPGSNQPQHF
CDR3nt: TGTGCCAGCTCACCAGGTAGCAATCAGCCCCAGCATTTT

d_gene: TRBD1
j_gene: TRBJ2-2
abundance: NA
v_gene: TRBV9
CDR3aa: CASSVPVRDDRDITGELFF
CDR3nt: TGTGCCAGCAGCGTACCCGTAAGAGACGACAGGGATATTACCGGGGAGCTGTTTTTT

d_gene: NA
j_gene: TRBJ1-2
abundance: NA
v_gene: TRBV7-2
CDR3aa: CASSSWSDGYGYTF
CDR3nt: TGTGCCAGCAGCTCTTGGAGTGATGGCTATGGCTACACCTTC

d_gene: TRBD1
j_gene: TRBJ1-3
abundance: NA
v_gene: TRBV7-9
CDR3aa: CASRTGTGHGNTIYF
CDR3nt: TGTGCCAGCAGGACCGGGACAGGGCACGGAAACACCATATATTTT

d_gene: NA
j_gene: TRBJ2-1
abundance: once
v_gene: TRBV6-1
CDR3aa: CASSDSRSSYNEQFF
CDR3nt: TGTGCCAGCAGTGACAGCAGGAGCTCCTACAATGAGCAGTTCTTC

d_gene: NA
j_gene: TRBJ2-7
abundance: NA
v_gene: TRBV5-1
CDR3aa: CASSPGTRVVEQYF
CDR3nt: TGCGCCAGCAGCCCCGGCACCAGGGTGGTCGAGCAGTACTTC

d_gene: NA
j_gene: TRBJ1-3
abundance: NA
v_gene: TRBV24-1
CDR3aa: CATSETGGNTIYF
CDR3nt: TGTGCCACCAGTGAAACAGGGGGAAACACCATATATTTT

d_gene: NA
j_gene: TRBJ2-1
abundance: NA
v_gene: TRBV9
CDR3aa: CASSVGLQANEQFF
CDR3nt: TGTGCCAGCAGCGTGGGACTGCAGGCCAATGAGCAGTTCTTC

d_gene: NA
j_gene: TRBJ1-5
abundance: NA
v_gene: TRBV7-2
CDR3aa: CASSIRSAGNQPQHF
CDR3nt: TGTGCCAGCAGCATACGTTCGGCCGGCAATCAGCCCCAGCATTTT

d_gene: TRBD1
j_gene: TRBJ2-3
abundance: NA
v_gene: TRBV28
CDR3aa: CASSPGQSTDTQYF
CDR3nt: TGTGCCAGCAGTCCGGGACAGAGCACAGATACGCAGTATTTT

d_gene: NA
j_gene: TRBJ2-7
abundance: once
v_gene: TRBV4-1
CDR3aa: CASSQVWQGGEQYF
CDR3nt: TGCGCCAGCAGCCAAGTCTGGCAGGGGGGCGAGCAGTACTTC

d_gene: NA
j_gene: TRBJ1-1
abundance: NA
v_gene: TRBV5-1
CDR3aa: CASSPGAGALTEAFF
CDR3nt: TGCGCCAGCAGCCCCGGTGCAGGCGCCCTTACTGAAGCTTTCTTT

d_gene: NA
j_gene: TRBJ1-2
abundance: NA
v_gene: TRBV2
CDR3aa: CASSETRVYGYTF
CDR3nt: TGTGCCAGCAGTGAAACTAGGGTATATGGCTACACCTTC

d_gene: NA
j_gene: TRBJ2-1
abundance: NA
v_gene: TRBV3-1/TRBV3-2
CDR3aa: CASSPRAARAGNEQFF
CDR3nt: TGTGCCAGCAGCCCCCGGGCGGCTAGGGCCGGCAATGAGCAGTTCTTC

d_gene: NA
j_gene: TRBJ1-5
abundance: NA
v_gene: TRBV5-1
CDR3aa: CASSWGGQNQPQHF
CDR3nt: TGCGCCAGCAGCTGGGGCGGACAGAATCAGCCCCAGCATTTT

d_gene: NA
j_gene: TRBJ1-2
abundance: once
v_gene: TRBV3-1/TRBV3-2
CDR3aa: CASSTAVGGGYGYTF
CDR3nt: TGTGCCAGCAGCACCGCGGTTGGGGGAGGGTATGGCTACACCTTC

d_gene: TRBD2
j_gene: TRBJ2-7
abundance: once
v_gene: TRBV7-9
CDR3aa: CASSPWTSGGPSYEQYF
CDR3nt: TGTGCCAGCAGCCCCTGGACTAGCGGGGGACCCTCCTACGAGCAGTACTTC

d_gene: NA
j_gene: TRBJ2-5
abundance: NA
v_gene: TRBV2
CDR3aa: CASTLGDSRTQYF
CDR3nt: TGTGCCAGCACCTTGGGCGACTCGAGGACCCAGTACTTC

d_gene: NA
j_gene: TRBJ1-5
abundance: few
v_gene: TRBV10-3
CDR3aa: CAISGSYSNQPQHF
CDR3nt: TGTGCCATCAGTGGGAGTTATAGCAATCAGCCCCAGCATTTT

d_gene: TRBD1
j_gene: TRBJ1-2
abundance: NA
v_gene: TRBV18
CDR3aa: CASSPGTVNLANYGYTF
CDR3nt: TGTGCCAGCTCTCCCGGGACAGTAAACTTAGCTAACTATGGCTACACCTTC

d_gene: NA
j_gene: TRBJ1-2
abundance: NA
v_gene: TRBV4-3
CDR3aa: CASSPGQNYGYTF
CDR3nt: TGCGCCAGCAGCCCCGGACAGAACTATGGCTACACCTTC

d_gene: NA
j_gene: TRBJ2-3
abundance: NA
v_gene: TRBV6-1
CDR3aa: CASSEALGGTDTQYF
CDR3nt: TGTGCCAGCAGTGAAGCCTTGGGCGGCACAGATACGCAGTATTTT

d_gene: NA
j_gene: TRBJ1-2
abundance: NA
v_gene: TRBV28
CDR3aa: CASRSPAGKIPYTF
CDR3nt: TGTGCCAGCAGGTCCCCAGCAGGGAAAATACCCTACACCTTC

d_gene: NA
j_gene: TRBJ1-1
abundance: NA
v_gene: TRBV10-3
CDR3aa: CAISESRGSTEAFF
CDR3nt: TGTGCCATCAGTGAGTCGAGAGGAAGCACTGAAGCTTTCTTT

d_gene: NA
j_gene: TRBJ2-3
abundance: NA
v_gene: TRBV12-5
CDR3aa: CASGEGGDTQYF
CDR3nt: TGTGCTAGTGGGGAGGGGGGAGATACGCAGTATTTT

d_gene: NA
j_gene: TRBJ2-7
abundance: NA
v_gene: TRBV21-1
CDR3aa: CASSKGQGTSDEQYF
CDR3nt: TGTGCCAGCAGCAAGGGGCAGGGTACATCGGACGAGCAGTACTTC

d_gene: NA
j_gene: TRBJ1-2
abundance: NA
v_gene: TRBV7-2
CDR3aa: CASSLTRVGLVGYTF
CDR3nt: TGTGCCAGCAGCCTTACTAGGGTAGGGCTCGTGGGCTACACCTTC

d_gene: TRBD1
j_gene: TRBJ2-2
abundance: NA
v_gene: TRBV12-5
CDR3aa: CASGTGANTGELFF
CDR3nt: TGTGCTAGTGGAACAGGGGCTAACACCGGGGAGCTGTTTTTT

d_gene: TRBD1
j_gene: TRBJ2-6
abundance: once
v_gene: TRBV24-1
CDR3aa: CATSDPPGQGSGANVLTF
CDR3nt: TGTGCCACCAGTGATCCCCCGGGACAGGGCTCTGGGGCCAACGTCCTGACTTTC

d_gene: TRBD2
j_gene: TRBJ2-5
abundance: NA
v_gene: TRBV24-1
CDR3aa: CATSGTSGLGRGETQYF
CDR3nt: TGTGCCACCAGCGGGACTAGCGGACTCGGGCGTGGAGAGACCCAGTACTTC

d_gene: NA
j_gene: TRBJ1-6
abundance: NA
v_gene: TRBV28
CDR3aa: CASSFVADSPLHF
CDR3nt: TGTGCCAGCAGTTTTGTCGCGGATTCACCCCTCCACTTT

d_gene: TRBD1
j_gene: TRBJ1-4
abundance: NA
v_gene: TRBV29-1
CDR3aa: CSVGQGGSPELFF
CDR3nt: TGCAGCGTTGGGCAAGGGGGCTCCCCAGAACTGTTTTTT

d_gene: TRBD1
j_gene: TRBJ1-2
abundance: NA
v_gene: TRBV5-6
CDR3aa: CASSLTTGGGYTF
CDR3nt: TGTGCCAGCAGCTTAACAACAGGGGGTGGCTACACCTTC

d_gene: NA
j_gene: TRBJ2-1
abundance: NA
v_gene: TRBV6-1
CDR3aa: CASSGGPYNEQFF
CDR3nt: TGTGCCAGCAGCGGGGGACCCTACAATGAGCAGTTCTTC

d_gene: NA
j_gene: TRBJ1-6
abundance: NA
v_gene: TRBV7-2
CDR3aa: CASSLGGGSYNSPLHF
CDR3nt: TGTGCCAGCAGCTTAGGGGGGGGCTCCTATAATTCACCCCTCCACTTT

d_gene: TRBD1
j_gene: TRBJ2-7
abundance: NA
v_gene: TRBV11-3
CDR3aa: CASSLGQARLYF
CDR3nt: TGTGCCAGCAGCTTGGGACAGGCACGACTATACTTC

d_gene: TRBD2
j_gene: TRBJ2-5
abundance: NA
v_gene: TRBV11-2
CDR3aa: CASRGIAGGPEETQYF
CDR3nt: TGTGCCAGCAGGGGAATAGCGGGGGGGCCGGAGGAGACCCAGTACTTC

d_gene: NA
j_gene: TRBJ1-1
abundance: NA
v_gene: TRBV19
CDR3aa: CASGRTMNTEAFF
CDR3nt: TGTGCCAGTGGAAGGACAATGAACACTGAAGCTTTCTTT

d_gene: NA
j_gene: TRBJ1-6
abundance: NA
v_gene: TRBV12-3/TRBV12-4
CDR3aa: CASSSREGSPLHF
CDR3nt: TGTGCCAGCAGTTCCCGTGAGGGATCACCCCTCCACTTT

d_gene: NA
j_gene: TRBJ2-7
abundance: NA
v_gene: TRBV19
CDR3aa: CASTLPQGKRETAYEQYF
CDR3nt: TGTGCCAGTACCCTGCCACAGGGGAAGCGGGAGACGGCCTACGAGCAGTACTTC

d_gene: TRBD2
j_gene: TRBJ2-1
abundance: few
v_gene: TRBV9
CDR3aa: CASSPFSGGYNEQFF
CDR3nt: TGTGCCAGCAGCCCGTTTAGCGGGGGGTACAATGAGCAGTTCTTC

d_gene: NA
j_gene: TRBJ1-1
abundance: NA
v_gene: TRBV5-1
CDR3aa: CASTLGGSTEAFF
CDR3nt: TGCGCCAGCACCTTGGGGGGGAGCACTGAAGCTTTCTTT

d_gene: TRBD1
j_gene: TRBJ2-1
abundance: NA
v_gene: TRBV11-3
CDR3aa: CASSLDRALYNEQFF
CDR3nt: TGTGCCAGCAGCCTTGACAGGGCTCTCTACAATGAGCAGTTCTTC

d_gene: NA
j_gene: TRBJ1-1
abundance: NA
v_gene: TRBV5-4
CDR3aa: CASSLTENTEAFF
CDR3nt: TGTGCCAGCAGCTTGACAGAGAACACTGAAGCTTTCTTT

d_gene: NA
j_gene: TRBJ1-1
abundance: NA
v_gene: TRBV5-6
CDR3aa: CASSAPDTYTEAFF
CDR3nt: TGTGCCAGCAGCGCCCCCGACACTTACACTGAAGCTTTCTTT

d_gene: NA
j_gene: TRBJ1-1
abundance: NA
v_gene: TRBV5-1
CDR3aa: CASSSRQTEFTEAFF
CDR3nt: TGCGCCAGCAGCTCGAGACAGACGGAATTCACTGAAGCTTTCTTT

d_gene: NA
j_gene: TRBJ2-6
abundance: NA
v_gene: TRBV6-5
CDR3aa: CASSYYSSGANVLTF
CDR3nt: TGTGCCAGCAGTTACTACTCCTCTGGGGCCAACGTCCTGACTTTC

d_gene: NA
j_gene: TRBJ1-5
abundance: NA
v_gene: TRBV18
CDR3aa: CASSPPREGPQPQHF
CDR3nt: TGTGCCAGCTCACCACCGAGGGAGGGTCCTCAGCCCCAGCATTTT

d_gene: NA
j_gene: TRBJ2-7
abundance: NA
v_gene: TRBV6-5
CDR3aa: CASSYTNRNEQYF
CDR3nt: TGTGCCAGCAGTTACACCAACAGGAACGAGCAGTACTTC

d_gene: NA
j_gene: TRBJ1-2
abundance: NA
v_gene: TRBV7-8
CDR3aa: CASSLAPARSNYGYTF
CDR3nt: TGTGCCAGCAGCTTAGCCCCTGCTCGCAGTAACTATGGCTACACCTTC

d_gene: TRBD2
j_gene: TRBJ2-7
abundance: NA
v_gene: TRBV19
CDR3aa: CASSDHSGTVPYEQYF
CDR3nt: TGTGCCAGTAGCGATCATAGCGGGACGGTTCCCTACGAGCAGTACTTC

d_gene: TRBD1
j_gene: TRBJ1-6
abundance: NA
v_gene: TRBV3-1/TRBV3-2
CDR3aa: CASTLGSRGKSPLHF
CDR3nt: TGTGCCAGCACCCTGGGAAGCAGGGGGAAATCACCCCTCCACTTT

d_gene: TRBD1
j_gene: TRBJ1-2
abundance: NA
v_gene: TRBV2
CDR3aa: CASSQDRGDYGYTF
CDR3nt: TGTGCCAGCAGCCAGGACAGGGGCGACTATGGCTACACCTTC

d_gene: TRBD1
j_gene: TRBJ2-7
abundance: once
v_gene: TRBV6-5
CDR3aa: CASRPDRVSEQYF
CDR3nt: TGTGCCAGCAGACCGGACAGGGTTAGCGAGCAGTACTTC

d_gene: NA
j_gene: TRBJ1-4
abundance: NA
v_gene: TRBV30
CDR3aa: CAWSSEIGKLFF
CDR3nt: TGTGCCTGGAGTTCCGAAATCGGAAAACTGTTTTTT

d_gene: NA
j_gene: TRBJ1-2
abundance: NA
v_gene: TRBV18
CDR3aa: CASSHGHDPGYTF
CDR3nt: TGTGCCAGCTCACACGGACACGATCCGGGCTACACCTTC

d_gene: NA
j_gene: TRBJ1-3
abundance: NA
v_gene: TRBV19
CDR3aa: CASSMSGGRGNTIYF
CDR3nt: TGTGCCAGTAGTATGTCGGGGGGGCGCGGAAACACCATATATTTT